This TCR beta chain was sequenced for a study of control samples from healthy donors and cancer patients. The method was immunoSEQ multiplex PCR; TCRdb's version includes in-frame clones alone and lacks a portion of them. The table has around 250,000 clones, roughly 87% seen once. Trimming cost V 2 bases and J 0 bases, with 7 bases left between them. Germline CDR1 reads MNHEY; CDR2 reads SVGAGI. This CDR3 spans 14 amino acids. With respect to this clone: The sample has other DNA sequences that encode this CDR3 too.

The specimen was PBMCs. The receptor was isolated from a woman aged 55-75 years with lung cancer. The rearrangement uses TRBV6-5 and TRBJ1-1, with unresolved D. The CDR3 bases are TGTGCCAGCAGTTACGACCGATTGAACACTGAAGCTTTCTTT. It is translated as CASSYDRLNTEAFF.